A selection of T cell receptor beta chains follows, all from one sample in a study of blood T cell repertoires in COVID-19. Clones were sequenced by immunoSEQ multiplex PCR, and TCRdb holds only the in-frame ones, with some missing. The profile covers 200,000 or so clones, with 80% to 90% appearing a single time and roughly 5% taken by the ten largest. Sequencing input: PBMCs or T cells enriched from blood (not recorded which). The receptors come from a woman aged 50 to 65 who had been exposed to COVID-19. Both conserved end residues are part of each CDR3. The D gene is left open where the match is weak. Only part of the rows carry a size: once, few, many, or a class if the clone is expanded.

len: 15
abundance: NA
d_gene: NA
v_gene: TRBV6-5
j_gene: TRBJ1-4
CDR3nt: TGTGCCAGCAGTACACATGACAGGCCTAATGAAAAACTGTTTTTT
CDR3aa: CASSTHDRPNEKLFF

len: 14
abundance: NA
d_gene: NA
v_gene: TRBV7-2
j_gene: TRBJ1-1
CDR3nt: TGTGCCAGCAGCTCCATCGTCAGGGACTCTGAAGCTTTCTTT
CDR3aa: CASSSIVRDSEAFF

len: 14
abundance: NA
d_gene: TRBD1
v_gene: TRBV20-1
j_gene: TRBJ1-1
CDR3nt: TGCAGTGCTAGTTCCGGGACAGGGAGGGCTGAAGCTTTCTTT
CDR3aa: CSASSGTGRAEAFF

len: 15
abundance: once
d_gene: NA
v_gene: TRBV4-3
j_gene: TRBJ1-1
CDR3nt: TGCGCCAGCAGCCAATCATTATCAGGGTACACTGAAGCTTTCTTT
CDR3aa: CASSQSLSGYTEAFF

len: 13
abundance: once
d_gene: NA
v_gene: TRBV10-3
j_gene: TRBJ1-2
CDR3nt: TGTGCCATCAGTGGGACAGATAACTATGGCTACACCTTC
CDR3aa: CAISGTDNYGYTF

len: 15
abundance: NA
d_gene: TRBD1
v_gene: TRBV7-9
j_gene: TRBJ1-1
CDR3nt: TGTGCCAGCAGCCCGCCTGGACAGGCGAACACTGAAGCTTTCTTT
CDR3aa: CASSPPGQANTEAFF

len: 16
abundance: NA
d_gene: NA
v_gene: TRBV6-5
j_gene: TRBJ2-1
CDR3nt: TGTGCCAGCAGTTTCCTTAAGGGGGTGGTTGGAGATGAGCAGTTCTTC
CDR3aa: CASSFLKGVVGDEQFF

len: 14
abundance: NA
d_gene: NA
v_gene: TRBV18
j_gene: TRBJ2-7
CDR3nt: TGTGCCAGCTCACCCTCGGGGTCTCCCTACGAGCAGTACTTC
CDR3aa: CASSPSGSPYEQYF

len: 15
abundance: NA
d_gene: NA
v_gene: TRBV2
j_gene: TRBJ1-2
CDR3nt: TGTGCCAGCAGTGCGCCACAGGGCTCCGTTTATGGCTACACCTTC
CDR3aa: CASSAPQGSVYGYTF

len: 13
abundance: NA
d_gene: NA
v_gene: TRBV2
j_gene: TRBJ2-7
CDR3nt: TGTGCCAGCAGTGGGGGGGTCTCCTACGAGCAGTACTTC
CDR3aa: CASSGGVSYEQYF

len: 14
abundance: NA
d_gene: NA
v_gene: TRBV4-3
j_gene: TRBJ2-2
CDR3nt: TGCGCCAGCAGTCGGACTCCTAACACCGGGGAGCTGTTTTTT
CDR3aa: CASSRTPNTGELFF

len: 14
abundance: NA
d_gene: TRBD2
v_gene: TRBV7-9
j_gene: TRBJ2-2
CDR3nt: TGTGCCAGCAGCCAACTAGCGTACACCGGGGAGCTGTTTTTT
CDR3aa: CASSQLAYTGELFF

len: 16
abundance: NA
d_gene: NA
v_gene: TRBV4-2
j_gene: TRBJ1-3
CDR3nt: TGTGCCAGCAGCCAAGATTGGGGCCTCTCTGGAAACACCATATATTTT
CDR3aa: CASSQDWGLSGNTIYF

len: 15
abundance: once
d_gene: TRBD2
v_gene: TRBV3-1/TRBV3-2
j_gene: TRBJ2-1
CDR3nt: TGTGCCAGCAGCTTCCGGACTAGCGGGGCGGATGAGCAGTTCTTC
CDR3aa: CASSFRTSGADEQFF

len: 16
abundance: NA
d_gene: TRBD1
v_gene: TRBV19
j_gene: TRBJ2-2
CDR3nt: TGTGCCAGTAGTAGGGGACAGGGATATTACACCGGGGAGCTGTTTTTT
CDR3aa: CASSRGQGYYTGELFF

len: 13
abundance: NA
d_gene: TRBD1
v_gene: TRBV6-5
j_gene: TRBJ1-1
CDR3nt: TGTGCCAGCAGGCTGGGACAGTCGTTTGAAGCTTTCTTT
CDR3aa: CASRLGQSFEAFF

len: 14
abundance: NA
d_gene: NA
v_gene: TRBV19
j_gene: TRBJ1-1
CDR3nt: TGTGCCAGTAGTATTGGGGGGTCCTACACTGAAGCTTTCTTT
CDR3aa: CASSIGGSYTEAFF

len: 14
abundance: NA
d_gene: TRBD1
v_gene: TRBV19
j_gene: TRBJ2-5
CDR3nt: TGTGCCAGTACCGACGGGACAGAACGAGAGACCCAGTACTTC
CDR3aa: CASTDGTERETQYF

len: 14
abundance: NA
d_gene: NA
v_gene: TRBV28
j_gene: TRBJ2-5
CDR3nt: TGTGCCAGCAGTTTTCACCAGGGCCAAGAGACCCAGTACTTC
CDR3aa: CASSFHQGQETQYF

len: 12
abundance: many
d_gene: NA
v_gene: TRBV24-1
j_gene: TRBJ1-2
CDR3nt: TGTGCCACCAGTGACTACTTAAAGGGCTACACCTTC
CDR3aa: CATSDYLKGYTF

len: 16
abundance: NA
d_gene: TRBD2
v_gene: TRBV24-1
j_gene: TRBJ2-1
CDR3nt: TGTGCCACCAGTGATTTAGCGGGGGGAACCTACAATGAGCAGTTCTTC
CDR3aa: CATSDLAGGTYNEQFF

len: 13
abundance: few
d_gene: NA
v_gene: TRBV29-1
j_gene: TRBJ1-1
CDR3nt: TGCAGCGTTGACGTGACAGGCAAACAACAAGCTTTCTTT
CDR3aa: CSVDVTGKQQAFF

len: 18
abundance: few
d_gene: NA
v_gene: TRBV6-4
j_gene: TRBJ1-1
CDR3nt: TGTGCCAGCAGTGACTCGGGCTTCGGACAGCCTATGAACACTGAAGCTTTCTTT
CDR3aa: CASSDSGFGQPMNTEAFF

len: 12
abundance: NA
d_gene: TRBD1
v_gene: TRBV3-1/TRBV3-2
j_gene: TRBJ2-1
CDR3nt: TGTGCCAGCAGGGACAGGGGCTATGAGCAGTTCTTC
CDR3aa: CASRDRGYEQFF

len: 13
abundance: NA
d_gene: NA
v_gene: TRBV7-2
j_gene: TRBJ1-1
CDR3nt: TGTGCCAGCAGCTTAATGGCAAGCACTGAAGCTTTCTTT
CDR3aa: CASSLMASTEAFF

len: 16
abundance: NA
d_gene: TRBD2
v_gene: TRBV30
j_gene: TRBJ2-1
CDR3nt: TGTGCCTGGAGGACCCTTCTAGCGGGGGAGATAGGTGAGCAGTTCTTC
CDR3aa: CAWRTLLAGEIGEQFF

len: 14
abundance: NA
d_gene: NA
v_gene: TRBV5-4
j_gene: TRBJ1-1
CDR3nt: TGTGCCAGCAGCTTGGGCAGGGGTACGGATGAAGCTTTCTTT
CDR3aa: CASSLGRGTDEAFF

len: 14
abundance: NA
d_gene: NA
v_gene: TRBV6-2/TRBV6-3
j_gene: TRBJ1-5
CDR3nt: TGTGCCAGCAGTTACGGCGGGAAAGGGCAGCCCCAGCATTTT
CDR3aa: CASSYGGKGQPQHF

len: 15
abundance: few
d_gene: NA
v_gene: TRBV18
j_gene: TRBJ1-1
CDR3nt: TGTGCCAGCTCTCTCAGCAGGGGTTCCTTGACTGAAGCTTTCTTT
CDR3aa: CASSLSRGSLTEAFF

len: 15
abundance: once
d_gene: TRBD1
v_gene: TRBV2
j_gene: TRBJ1-1
CDR3nt: TGTGCCAGCAGAAGGGGGCCAGGGATGAACACTGAAGCTTTCTTT
CDR3aa: CASRRGPGMNTEAFF

len: 12
abundance: NA
d_gene: TRBD1
v_gene: TRBV11-1
j_gene: TRBJ1-2
CDR3nt: TGTGCCAGCAGCCGCACAGGGGTCGGCTACACCTTC
CDR3aa: CASSRTGVGYTF

len: 13
abundance: NA
d_gene: NA
v_gene: TRBV4-2
j_gene: TRBJ1-1
CDR3nt: TGTGCCAGCAGCCAGCGGGTCAACACTGAAGCTTTCTTT
CDR3aa: CASSQRVNTEAFF

len: 14
abundance: NA
d_gene: TRBD1
v_gene: TRBV19
j_gene: TRBJ1-1
CDR3nt: TGTGCCAGTAGTTACAGGGGGGCGAACACTGAAGCTTTCTTT
CDR3aa: CASSYRGANTEAFF

len: 19
abundance: NA
d_gene: TRBD1
v_gene: TRBV2
j_gene: TRBJ1-1
CDR3nt: TGTGCCAGCATCCTATACGGGGCCCAGGGGGCTAAGAGGAACACTGAAGCTTTCTTT
CDR3aa: CASILYGAQGAKRNTEAFF

len: 15
abundance: NA
d_gene: NA
v_gene: TRBV7-3
j_gene: TRBJ2-3
CDR3nt: TGTGCCAGCAGCTTGCGGGGCGGGGGCACAGATACGCAGTATTTT
CDR3aa: CASSLRGGGTDTQYF

len: 14
abundance: NA
d_gene: NA
v_gene: TRBV6-1
j_gene: TRBJ2-1
CDR3nt: TGTGCCAGCAGTGAAGGGCAGAGGGGGAATGAGCAGTTCTTC
CDR3aa: CASSEGQRGNEQFF

len: 11
abundance: NA
d_gene: NA
v_gene: TRBV19
j_gene: TRBJ1-1
CDR3nt: TGTGCCAGTTTGAGGGGGACTGAAGCTTTCTTT
CDR3aa: CASLRGTEAFF

len: 16
abundance: NA
d_gene: TRBD1
v_gene: TRBV5-1
j_gene: TRBJ1-6
CDR3nt: TGCGCCAGCAGCATGGGACAGAATCCTTATAATTCACCCCTCCACTTT
CDR3aa: CASSMGQNPYNSPLHF

len: 16
abundance: NA
d_gene: TRBD1
v_gene: TRBV4-1
j_gene: TRBJ1-1
CDR3nt: TGCGCCAGCAGCCAAGATCGAGGGACAGGGGGCGAAGAAGCTTTCTTT
CDR3aa: CASSQDRGTGGEEAFF

len: 15
abundance: NA
d_gene: NA
v_gene: TRBV24-1
j_gene: TRBJ1-5
CDR3nt: TGTGCCACCAGTGATTCGGCGGGCAGCAATCAGCCCCAGCATTTT
CDR3aa: CATSDSAGSNQPQHF

len: 15
abundance: NA
d_gene: NA
v_gene: TRBV6-5
j_gene: TRBJ1-6
CDR3nt: TGTGCCAGCCAGCTAATGGGGGCGAGTAATTCACCCCTCCACTTT
CDR3aa: CASQLMGASNSPLHF

len: 17
abundance: few
d_gene: NA
v_gene: TRBV3-1/TRBV3-2
j_gene: TRBJ1-6
CDR3nt: TGTGCCAGCAGCCAATTTACCCCGTGGACAGAGGATTCACCCCTCCACTTT
CDR3aa: CASSQFTPWTEDSPLHF

len: 15
abundance: many
d_gene: TRBD1
v_gene: TRBV4-1
j_gene: TRBJ1-1
CDR3nt: TGCGCCAGCACCCTTACAGGGGGCACGAACACTGAAGCTTTCTTT
CDR3aa: CASTLTGGTNTEAFF

len: 12
abundance: NA
d_gene: NA
v_gene: TRBV29-1
j_gene: TRBJ1-1
CDR3nt: TGCAGCGTTGTTTCTCGGAACACTGAAGCTTTCTTT
CDR3aa: CSVVSRNTEAFF

len: 13
abundance: NA
d_gene: NA
v_gene: TRBV19
j_gene: TRBJ2-4
CDR3nt: TGTGCCAGTAGTACGAAGCAGGGGAACATTCAGTACTTC
CDR3aa: CASSTKQGNIQYF

len: 13
abundance: NA
d_gene: NA
v_gene: TRBV27
j_gene: TRBJ1-4
CDR3nt: TGTGCCAGCAGTTCCATGCAGAGGGAAAAACTGTTTTTT
CDR3aa: CASSSMQREKLFF

len: 12
abundance: NA
d_gene: NA
v_gene: TRBV3-1/TRBV3-2
j_gene: TRBJ2-2
CDR3nt: TGTGCCAGCAGCGCTACGCCGTGGGAGCTGTTTTTT
CDR3aa: CASSATPWELFF

len: 13
abundance: NA
d_gene: NA
v_gene: TRBV19
j_gene: TRBJ2-5
CDR3nt: TGTGCCAGTAGAACGAGGGCTGGGGAGACCCAGTACTTC
CDR3aa: CASRTRAGETQYF

len: 16
abundance: NA
d_gene: NA
v_gene: TRBV27
j_gene: TRBJ2-2
CDR3nt: TGTGCCAGCAGTTTGGTAGAGGCTAGCCTTACCGGGGAGCTGTTTTTT
CDR3aa: CASSLVEASLTGELFF

len: 14
abundance: NA
d_gene: TRBD1
v_gene: TRBV11-2
j_gene: TRBJ1-3
CDR3nt: TGTGCCAGCAGCCGGGACAGGGCCGGAAACACCATATATTTT
CDR3aa: CASSRDRAGNTIYF

len: 14
abundance: NA
d_gene: TRBD2
v_gene: TRBV11-2
j_gene: TRBJ2-3
CDR3nt: TGTGCCAGCACGCGGGGGGGCGTCACAGATACGCAGTATTTT
CDR3aa: CASTRGGVTDTQYF

len: 14
abundance: NA
d_gene: NA
v_gene: TRBV7-2
j_gene: TRBJ1-5
CDR3nt: TGTGCCAGCAGCCCCCGGGGGGGCGGACAGCCCCAGCATTTT
CDR3aa: CASSPRGGGQPQHF

len: 13
abundance: NA
d_gene: NA
v_gene: TRBV10-2
j_gene: TRBJ2-2
CDR3nt: TGCGCCAGCAGTGGTGGGCCCCCCGGGGAGCTGTTTTTT
CDR3aa: CASSGGPPGELFF

len: 17
abundance: NA
d_gene: NA
v_gene: TRBV3-1/TRBV3-2
j_gene: TRBJ1-3
CDR3nt: TGTGCCAGCAGCCGCACACAGGGCCCTCTCTCTGGAAACACCATATATTTT
CDR3aa: CASSRTQGPLSGNTIYF